The rows below give T cell receptor beta chains drawn from one sample of a study of early T cells in non-severe SARS-CoV-2 infection. Via MiXCR, TCRdb re-called the 5' RACE reads, giving one row per CDR3 protein. This table holds nearly 70,000 distinct CDR3 sequences, 3.5% to 6% found once. This sample comprised whole blood, obtained at baseline. The receptors come from an adult who was a healthcare worker with PCR-confirmed SARS-CoV-2 infection or an uninfected control (not recorded which). The donor label of this sample is uncertain. Both conserved end residues are part of each CDR3. A D gene is named only where the DNA matches it firmly. A clone size is listed for some rows: how often the clone was seen (once, few, many), or a class if it is expanded.

cdr3_nt cdr3_aa v_call d_call clone_size j_call
TGTGCCAGCAGCCAGGGGGGGCGGAAAAGCTACGAGCAGTACTTC CASSQGGRKSYEQYF TRBV7-6 - many TRBJ2-7
TGTGCCAGCAGCTTAATGGCGGGGTCGGAGACCCAGTACTTC CASSLMAGSETQYF TRBV7-3 - many TRBJ2-5
TGTGCCAGCAGTTTAGCGCTAAGTTCTGAGCGGCAGTATTTT CASSLALSSERQYF TRBV12-3/TRBV12-4 - few TRBJ2-3
TGTGCCAGCAGCGACGGGACAGGGGGCTTTGCCGGGGAGCTGTTTTTT CASSDGTGGFAGELFF TRBV5-4 TRBD1 many TRBJ2-2
TGCGCCAGCAGCTTGCCAGGGCTCGGCTACACCTTC CASSLPGLGYTF TRBV5-1 - many TRBJ1-2
TGCAGCGGGACTAGCGGCTACGAGCTGTACTTC CSGTSGYELYF TRBV29-1 TRBD2 - TRBJ2-7
TGCAGCGTTGAAGTAGGCTATGGCTACACCTTC CSVEVGYGYTF TRBV29-1 - - TRBJ1-2
TGCAGCGCTCATGGGCCCATCACTGAAGCTTTCTTT CSAHGPITEAFF TRBV29-1 - many TRBJ1-1
TGCGCCAGCAGTGATAGCGGGGGCCCCACAGATACGCAGTATTTT CASSDSGGPTDTQYF TRBV10-2 TRBD2 few TRBJ2-3
TGTGCCAGCAGTGTCTCAGGGGGTAGCACCGGGGAGCTGTTTTTT CASSVSGGSTGELFF TRBV6-4 TRBD1 many TRBJ2-2
TGTGCCAGCAGCTCGGACAGGGGAACCTATTCACCCCTCCACTTT CASSSDRGTYSPLHF TRBV11-2 TRBD1 - TRBJ1-6
TGTGCCAGCATAGACGCCAACACCGGGGAGCTGTTTTTT CASIDANTGELFF TRBV9 - few TRBJ2-2
TGCGCCAGCCTCAGGGGCAGTGAGCAGTACTTC CASLRGSEQYF TRBV10-2 - - TRBJ2-7
TGTGCCAGCAGCATTAACGGGGCGGATGAAAAACTGTTTTTT CASSINGADEKLFF TRBV9 - many TRBJ1-4
TGTGCCAGCAGTTTAAGAGGGACTAGCGGGGGGGCGACAGATACGCAGTATTTT CASSLRGTSGGATDTQYF TRBV27 TRBD2 - TRBJ2-3
TGCAGTGCTAAAGGGACAGGGGCACGGAAGGCCGGGACTAGCGGGGGGACACAAGAGACCCAGTACTTC CSAKGTGARKAGTSGGTQETQYF TRBV20-1 TRBD2 many TRBJ2-5
TGTGCCAGCAGCTCCAAATATCACAGGGTTTCTGGGGCCAACGTCCTGACTTTC CASSSKYHRVSGANVLTF TRBV7-8 - many TRBJ2-6
TGTGCCAGCAGAAAATGGACTAGCGGGGGTAGTACCGGGGAGCTGTTTTTT CASRKWTSGGSTGELFF TRBV12-3/TRBV12-4 TRBD2 - TRBJ2-2
TGTGCCAGCAGCTTACAGGTCAGCGGAAGGTTTCAAGAGACCCAGTACTTC CASSLQVSGRFQETQYF TRBV7-9 - few TRBJ2-5
TGTGCCAGCAGCTTACCGGGAAATGAAAAACTGTTTTTT CASSLPGNEKLFF TRBV7-2 - many TRBJ1-4
TGTGCCAGCAGGGTGGACAGGGGGCTTCCCTATAATTCACCCCTCCACTTT CASRVDRGLPYNSPLHF TRBV28 TRBD1 few TRBJ1-6
TGTGCCAGCAGTGGGTTAGCGGGGGGGACAAGCTCCTACAATGAGCAGTTCTTC CASSGLAGGTSSYNEQFF TRBV2 TRBD2 - TRBJ2-1
TGTGCCAGCAGCCAAGATGGCGGCAGAGACACAGATACGCAGTATTTT CASSQDGGRDTDTQYF TRBV4-2 - few TRBJ2-3
TGTGCCAGCAGCCCACATTACAGCTCCTACGAGCAGTACTTC CASSPHYSSYEQYF TRBV11-2 - few TRBJ2-7
TGCAGTGCTGCTAGCGGGGGGCTCGCCTACAATGAGCAGTTCTTC CSAASGGLAYNEQFF TRBV20-1 TRBD2 few TRBJ2-1
TGTGCCAGCTCACCCGGGTTGGGCAGGGTAGGCGAAAAACTGTTTTTT CASSPGLGRVGEKLFF TRBV18 - many TRBJ1-4
TGTGCCAGCAGCCCCGGCCCCGGGAAGACCGGGCCCGTCACCGGGGAGCTGTTTTTT CASSPGPGKTGPVTGELFF TRBV7-3 - many TRBJ2-2
TGTGCCAGCATCGTGGGAACCCCAGAGACCCAGTACTTC CASIVGTPETQYF TRBV2 - - TRBJ2-5
TGTGCTAGTGGTTTGGCCCCGGACAGCTACAATGAGCAGTTCTTC CASGLAPDSYNEQFF TRBV12-5 - many TRBJ2-1
TGTGCCAGCAGCGTAGGAGGCGGAGAACAGACCCAGTACTTC CASSVGGGEQTQYF TRBV9 - - TRBJ2-5
TGTGCCAGCAGCCAAACATCGAACACTGAAGCTTTCTTT CASSQTSNTEAFF TRBV11-3 - - TRBJ1-1
TGCAGTGCTACCGATTTTAATTCACCCCTCCACTTT CSATDFNSPLHF TRBV20-1 - many TRBJ1-6